Shown below are 24 T cell receptor beta chains from a single sample sequenced in a study of shared clonotypes between healthy human individuals. Terminally differentiated effector memory CD45RA+ cells were excluded by CCR7 positive selection of CD45RO-negative cells. TCRdb keeps only in-frame clones here, not all; method: immunoSEQ multiplex PCR. The sample consists of about 680,000 clones, about 90% of them appearing once. Sequenced: naive CD8+ T cells sorted from blood. The receptors shown here come from a man aged 25-45 years in good health.

The chain carries TRBV6-6 and TRBJ2-1; D could derive from TRBD1 or TRBD2 (5 bases each). The CDR3 contains 13 residues. Germline CDR1 reads MNHNY; CDR2 reads SVGAGI (reference sequence). V lost 8 bases and J 4 bases, leaving 12 bases between the germline ends. CDR3 in DNA: TGTGCCAGCCGGTCCGGGGCATACAATGAGCAGTTCTTC. The encoded protein is CASRSGAYNEQFF.

The rearrangement uses TRBV27 and TRBJ2-7; no clear D. V dropped 3 bases and J dropped 0 bases, with 6 bases sitting between them. Germline loops: CDR1 MNHEY, CDR2 SMNVEV (reference sequence). The CDR3 has 13 amino acids. This chain's CDR3 is CASSLAISYEQYF. CDR3 DNA: TGTGCCAGCAGTTTGGCAATCTCCTACGAGCAGTACTTC.

The chain recombines TRBV7-9 with TRBJ1-5; possible D gene TRBD1, 5 bases. Germline assignment: CDR1 SEHNR and CDR2 FQNEAQ (reference sequence). V was trimmed by 2 bases and J by 3 bases, leaving 14 bases between them. The CDR3 extends over 16 amino acids. The DNA of the CDR3 is TGTGCCAGCAGCTTATCCCTAACAGGCTCCAATCAGCCCCAGCATTTT. Translating it yields CASSLSLTGSNQPQHF.

The chain carries TRBV5-6 and TRBJ2-1; D uncertain. CDR1 and CDR2 (germline): SGHDT, YYEEEE. Trimming removed 2 bases at V and 3 bases at J, with 15 bases between. This CDR3 region has 16 residues. CDR3 in DNA: TGTGCCAGCAGCTTAGGAATGGGGTTACTCTACAATGAGCAGTTCTTC. Translated: CASSLGMGLLYNEQFF.

This clone has only one observation. The chain recombines TRBV27 with TRBJ2-7; 8 bases are shared with TRBD2. The V and J ends lost 2 bases and 3 bases, in that order; junction bases with no gene match: 3. In germline, CDR1 is MNHEY, CDR2 SMNVEV (reference sequence). There are 14 residues in the CDR3. CDR3 sequence: CASSLRSGSYEQYF. The DNA for the CDR3 is TGTGCCAGCAGTTTAAGAAGCGGGAGCTACGAGCAGTACTTC.

The chain uses TRBV19 and TRBJ2-1; the match to TRBD2 covers 7 bases. The CDR3 sequence is 14 residues long. After removal of 7 bases from V and 6 bases from J, the junction contained 9 bases not matched to a gene. Germline V gives CDR1 LNHDA, CDR2 SQIVND (reference sequence). Here the CDR3 reads CASIGEGGSNEQFF. The CDR3 DNA reads TGTGCCAGTATTGGGGAGGGAGGGTCCAATGAGCAGTTCTTC.

The chain is built from TRBV10-3 and TRBJ1-5; D is undetermined. V was cut by 3 bases and J by 9 bases, with 18 bases left in between. The germline gives CDR1 ENHRY, CDR2 SYGVKD. This CDR3 has 15 residues. CDR3 loop: CAISELGRSDVPQHF. CDR3 nucleotides: TGTGCCATCAGTGAATTAGGACGGTCCGATGTGCCCCAGCATTTT.

The rearrangement joins TRBV14 to TRBJ1-3, with D uncertain. Germline V CDR1 and CDR2: SGHDN, FVKESK. The CDR3 is 16 residues long. With 0 bases removed from V and 1 base from J, the gap between germline ends came to 10 bases. CDR3 coding DNA: TGTGCCAGCAGCCAAGATTGGCGCATTTCTGGAAACACCATATATTTT. It is translated as CASSQDWRISGNTIYF.

With respect to this clone: A far larger clone is off by one base, so a read error is likely. This CDR3 is also generated by other DNA sequences in the sample. The CDR3 region has the DNA TGTGCCAGCCTAGCGGGAGGGCCCACAGATACGCAGTATTTT. It specifies CASLAGGPTDTQYF. V gene TRBV6-1 combines with J gene TRBJ2-3, with TRBD2 matching over 12 bases. Germline V gene data show CDR1 as MNHNS and CDR2 as SASEGT. V shed 8 bases, J shed 2 bases, and the junction held 2 bases outside the gene matches. This CDR3 has 14 amino acids.

The rearrangement joins TRBV12-5 to TRBJ1-1, with D perhaps TRBD1 (5 bases). CDR3 length equals 17 residues. V was cut by 3 bases and J by 4 bases, with 21 bases left in between. Germline V gene data show CDR1 as LGHNT and CDR2 as FRNRAP. CDR3 sequence (DNA): TGTGCTAGTGGTTTTGATGAGGTTGGGACCTTGGCCACTGAAGCTTTCTTT. Its translation is CASGFDEVGTLATEAFF.

This clone was recorded only once. V and J are TRBV29-1 and TRBJ1-2; D remains unclear. V was trimmed by 3 bases and J by 3 bases, leaving 17 bases between them. The V gene's germline CDR1 is SQVTM and CDR2 ANQGSEA. CDR3 length equals 15 residues. The chain's CDR3 is CSVDASQVGDYGYTF. In DNA form, the CDR3 reads TGCAGCGTTGACGCTAGTCAGGTTGGTGACTATGGCTACACCTTC.

This sequence joins TRBV5-4 and TRBJ1-4; TRBD1 matches at 8 bases. V trimming: 0 bases; J trimming: 6 bases; junction bases outside the gene matches: 7. The CDR3 runs to 16 residues. Germline-derived CDR1 and CDR2 are SGHNT and YYREEE (reference sequence). This CDR3 is CASSLDGTGFDEKLFF. The CDR3, as DNA: TGTGCCAGCAGCTTGGACGGGACAGGATTTGATGAAAAACTGTTTTTT. Together with reference TRBV5-4 and TRBJ1-4, the CDR3 gives the full variable domain: ETGVTQSPTHLIKTRGQQVTLRCSSQSGHNTVSWYQQALGQGPQFIFQYYREEENGRGNFPPRFSGLQFPNYSSELNVNALELDDSALYLCASSLDGTGFDEKLFFGSGTQLSVL.

Points on this clone: Additional DNA sequences in this sample encode the identical CDR3. The V call is TRBV29-1, the J call TRBJ2-2; D may be TRBD2 (6 bases). Trimming cost V 6 bases and J 2 bases, with 10 bases left between them. The CDR3 runs to 13 residues. CDR1 and CDR2 (germline): SQVTM, ANQGSEA. CDR3 amino acids: CSVGTLNTGELFF. CDR3 bases: TGCAGCGTCGGGACTCTTAACACCGGGGAGCTGTTTTTT.

The chain employs TRBV27 and TRBJ2-3, with 7 bases lining up with TRBD2. Losses at the gene ends were 8 bases for V and 2 bases for J; bases not matched to a gene: 4. CDR1 and CDR2 from the germline V gene are MNHEY and SMNVEV (reference sequence). The CDR3 has 13 residues. Here the CDR3 DNA reads TGTGCCAGCGGAAGCGGGACCACAGATACGCAGTATTTT. It translates to CASGSGTTDTQYF.

J is TRBJ1-1 and V is TRBV6-1, with D possibly being TRBD1 (6 bases). The CDR3 has 13 residues. V lost 7 bases to trimming and J lost 4 bases, with 13 bases between them. Germline V CDR1 and CDR2: MNHNS, SASEGT. The CDR3 DNA is TGTGCCAGCACTCAGAGGGGGGGCACTGAAGCTTTCTTT. Its translation is CASTQRGGTEAFF.

V gene TRBV5-4 combines with J gene TRBJ1-4; D ambiguous. This CDR3 contains 15 residues. Trimming pared 2 bases from V and 4 bases from J, leaving 12 bases between. The germline gives CDR1 SGHNT, CDR2 YYREEE (reference sequence). CDR3 region: CASSLYPEYNEKLFF. Written as DNA, the CDR3 is TGTGCCAGCAGCTTATATCCTGAGTATAATGAAAAACTGTTTTTT.

The chain links TRBV27 to TRBJ1-1; no clear D gene. Germline CDR1 and CDR2: MNHEY and SMNVEV (reference sequence). The germline V and J ends were trimmed by 8 bases and 1 base, with 17 bases remaining between them. CDR3 length: 15 amino acids. CDR3 DNA: TGTGCCAGCGGGAGACCGTGGGGAGCGAACACTGAAGCTTTCTTT. Protein: CASGRPWGANTEAFF.

This clone was counted between two and nine times. This sample also contains other DNA sequences that code for the same CDR3. This chain uses TRBV9 with TRBJ2-7, with TRBD1 matching 9 bases. CDR3 length: 15 residues. V shed 2 bases, J shed 1 base, and the junction held 4 bases outside the gene matches. The germline CDR1 and CDR2 sequences are SGDLS and YYNGEE. The CDR3 coding sequence is TGTGCCAGCAGCGTGGGACAGGGACCTTCCTACGAGCAGTACTTC. Translating gives CASSVGQGPSYEQYF.

The chain carries TRBV27 and TRBJ1-5; D is ambiguous. V was clipped by 3 bases and J by 7 bases, with 16 bases between them. In germline, CDR1 is MNHEY, CDR2 SMNVEV (reference sequence). CDR3 length: 15 residues. The CDR3 DNA reads as TGTGCCAGCAGTTTTTCAGCAGTTCCGGGGCAGCCCCAGCATTTT. Residues: CASSFSAVPGQPQHF.

The chain employs TRBV19 and TRBJ2-7; 7 bases are a match to TRBD1. V lost 5 bases and J lost 3; bases outside the gene matches: 7. Germline CDR1 LNHDA, CDR2 SQIVND (reference sequence). The CDR3 is 14 residues long. The CDR3 loop reads CASSPGTVGYEQYF. The CDR3 DNA is TGTGCCAGTAGTCCCGGGACAGTGGGCTACGAGCAGTACTTC.

V is TRBV7-9 and J is TRBJ2-5; the D is unclear. The J call may be wrong; the DNA end is better matched by TRBJ2-7. The germline gives CDR1 SEHNR, CDR2 FQNEAQ (reference sequence). The CDR3 runs 14 residues. The CDR3 region has the DNA TGTGCCACCCTAGACCCCTCGGCGACCTACGAGCAGTACTTC. Encoded protein: CATLDPSATYEQYF.

The V gene is TRBV7-6, the J gene TRBJ1-1; D not resolved. The V gene's germline CDR1 is SGHVS and CDR2 FNYEAQ. The CDR3 has 13 residues. Trimming shortened V by 4 bases and J by 4 bases, and 10 bases separated the two germline ends. In DNA, the CDR3 is TGTGCCAGCAGCTCAGAGACCATCACTGAAGCTTTCTTT. This translates into CASSSETITEAFF.

This chain connects TRBV19 to TRBJ2-7; D is ambiguous. Trimming cost V 6 bases and J 2 bases, with 11 bases left between them. The CDR3 loop spans 13 amino acids. CDR1 is LNHDA, CDR2 SQIVND, per germline (reference sequence). The CDR3 spells CASSLSWAYEQYF. In DNA, the CDR3 is TGTGCCAGTAGCCTGTCCTGGGCCTACGAGCAGTACTTC. Full variable domain (outside the CDR3, taken from reference TRBV19 and TRBJ2-7): DGGITQSPKYLFRKEGQNVTLSCEQNLNHDAMYWYRQDPGQGLRLIYYSQIVNDFQKGDIAEGYSVSREKKESFPLTVTSAQKNPTAFYLCASSLSWAYEQYFGPGTRLTVT.

V and J are TRBV27 and TRBJ2-3; D gene ambiguous. CDR3 length equals 13 residues. Germline lookup yields CDR1 MNHEY and CDR2 SMNVEV (reference sequence). Trimming shortened V by 2 bases and J by 2 bases, and 5 bases separated the two germline ends. The CDR3: CASSLDNTDTQYF. The CDR3 DNA sequence: TGTGCCAGCAGTTTAGACAACACAGATACGCAGTATTTT.